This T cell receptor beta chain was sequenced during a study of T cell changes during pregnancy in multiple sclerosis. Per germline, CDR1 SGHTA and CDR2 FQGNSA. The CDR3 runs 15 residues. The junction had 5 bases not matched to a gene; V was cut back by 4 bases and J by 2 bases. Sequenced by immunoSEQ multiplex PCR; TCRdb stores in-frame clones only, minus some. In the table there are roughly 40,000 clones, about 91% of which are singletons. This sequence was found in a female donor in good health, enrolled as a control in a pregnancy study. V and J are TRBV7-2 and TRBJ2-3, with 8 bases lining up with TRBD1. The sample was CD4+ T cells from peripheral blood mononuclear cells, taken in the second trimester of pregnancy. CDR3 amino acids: CASSSDRASTDTQYF. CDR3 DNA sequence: TGTGCCAGCAGCTCGGACAGGGCGTCCACAGATACGCAGTATTTT.